Only a few counts were recorded for the clone carrying this TCR beta chain. Its antigen is still unknown. This sample is drawn from a study of CD8 T cells in ankylosing spondylitis. Study conclusions and caveats: A motif of roughly 8 highly homologous TCR beta variants was seen as apparently characteristic of ankylosing spondylitis blood. Disease-linked clones were found to be CD8+ and relatively rare in peripheral blood.

Via MiXCR, TCRdb re-called the 5' RACE reads, giving one row per CDR3 protein. The sample has around 890,000 distinct CDR3 sequences; approximately 10% are singletons. Sample: blood, either unsorted or a sorted T cell fraction (not recorded which). The TCR originated in a male donor with ankylosing spondylitis.

The CDR3 loop is CASSPGGRARTDTQYF. CDR3 nucleotide sequence: TGTGCCAGCAGCCCCGGTGGGCGGGCTCGCACAGATACGCAGTATTTT. This chain connects TRBV11-2 to TRBJ2-3, with a tentative D call TRBD2 (5 bases). Germline lookup yields CDR1 SGHAT and CDR2 FQNNGV. The V end was cut by 5 bases, the J end by 1 base, with 16 bases between. CDR3 size: 16 residues.